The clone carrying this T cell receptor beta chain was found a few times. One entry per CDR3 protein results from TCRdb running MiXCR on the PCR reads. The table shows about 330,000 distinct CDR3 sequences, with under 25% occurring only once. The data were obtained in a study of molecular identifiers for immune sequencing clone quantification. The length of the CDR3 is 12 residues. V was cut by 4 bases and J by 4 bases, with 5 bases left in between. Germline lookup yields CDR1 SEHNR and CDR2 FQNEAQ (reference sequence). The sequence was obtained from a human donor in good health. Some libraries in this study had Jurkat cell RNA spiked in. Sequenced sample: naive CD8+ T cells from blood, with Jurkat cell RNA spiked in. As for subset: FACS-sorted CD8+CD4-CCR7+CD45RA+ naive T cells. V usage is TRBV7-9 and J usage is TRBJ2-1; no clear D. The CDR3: CASSSMYNEQFF. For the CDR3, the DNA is TGTGCCAGCAGCTCGATGTACAATGAGCAGTTCTTC.